The present TCR beta chain was sequenced within a study of blood T cell repertoires in COVID-19. V lost 5 bases and J lost 5; bases outside the gene matches: 8. The CDR3 covers 16 residues. Germline V gene data show CDR1 as LNHDA and CDR2 as SQIVND (reference sequence). Sequencing was performed with immunoSEQ multiplex PCR; in TCRdb, only in-frame clones are kept and a portion is missing. The repertoire holds about 310,000 clones, with 90% as singletons. The rearrangement uses TRBV19 and TRBJ2-2; TRBD2 matches at 10 bases. The receptor was derived from a woman aged 40 to 50 with COVID-19, enrolled during active disease. The sample taken for sequencing was peripheral blood. The CDR3 loop is CASSLLAGSMTGELFF. For the CDR3, the DNA is TGTGCCAGTAGTTTACTAGCGGGAAGTATGACCGGGGAGCTGTTTTTT.